A selection of T cell receptor beta chains follows, all from one sample in a study of T cell repertoires in cytomegalovirus infection. TCRdb independently ran MiXCR on the reads; one entry per CDR3 protein. The table includes about 400,000 distinct CDR3 sequences, less than 20% detected once. The sequenced material came from PBMCs. These receptors came from a human donor in good health (CMV status not recorded). Some clones in this sample may be carry-over from other donors' samples. Each CDR3 is given with its conserved first and last residue. The order of the fields is clone size, J gene, D gene, V gene, CDR3 protein, CDR3 DNA. A D gene is named only where the DNA matches it firmly. Expanded clones get a size class; other rows say once, few or many, or leave the size out.

abundance: many; j_gene: TRBJ1-2; d_gene: -; v_gene: TRBV7-2; CDR3aa: CASEGPGGNGYTF; CDR3nt: TGTGCCAGCGAGGGGCCCGGGGGGAATGGCTACACCTTC
abundance: many; j_gene: TRBJ1-5; d_gene: TRBD1; v_gene: TRBV7-2; CDR3aa: CASSRDRAGNQPQHF; CDR3nt: TGTGCCAGCAGCCGGGACAGGGCCGGCAATCAGCCCCAGCATTTT
abundance: few; j_gene: TRBJ1-3; d_gene: -; v_gene: TRBV25-1; CDR3aa: CASSEGGDIRSSGNTIYF; CDR3nt: TGTGCCAGCAGTGAGGGAGGGGACATACGGAGCTCTGGAAACACCATATATTTT
abundance: -; j_gene: TRBJ2-4; d_gene: TRBD2; v_gene: TRBV28; CDR3aa: CASSARGLAGGQNIQYF; CDR3nt: TGTGCCAGCAGCGCCCGTGGGCTAGCGGGGGGGCAAAACATTCAGTACTTC
abundance: few; j_gene: TRBJ1-5; d_gene: TRBD1; v_gene: TRBV12-3/TRBV12-4; CDR3aa: CASRRQGPAYQPQHF; CDR3nt: TGTGCCAGCAGGCGACAGGGACCGGCTTATCAGCCCCAGCATTTT
abundance: few; j_gene: TRBJ1-4; d_gene: TRBD1; v_gene: TRBV15; CDR3aa: CATSRDRQGGEKLFF; CDR3nt: TGTGCCACCAGCAGAGATCGACAGGGGGGAGAAAAACTGTTTTTT
abundance: -; j_gene: TRBJ1-5; d_gene: TRBD1; v_gene: TRBV6-6; CDR3aa: CASSYGGQGPQPQHF; CDR3nt: TGTGCCAGCAGTTACGGGGGACAGGGACCTCAGCCCCAGCATTTT
abundance: many; j_gene: TRBJ2-1; d_gene: -; v_gene: TRBV20-1; CDR3aa: CSARDPRISYNEQFF; CDR3nt: TGCAGTGCTAGAGATCCCCGGATTTCCTACAATGAGCAGTTCTTC
abundance: many; j_gene: TRBJ2-1; d_gene: TRBD2; v_gene: TRBV7-6; CDR3aa: CASSLDSLAGANEQFF; CDR3nt: TGTGCCAGCAGCTTAGATTCGCTAGCGGGAGCGAATGAGCAGTTCTTC
abundance: -; j_gene: TRBJ2-1; d_gene: -; v_gene: TRBV11-2; CDR3aa: CASRGQSSYNEQFF; CDR3nt: TGTGCCAGCAGAGGGCAGAGCTCCTACAATGAGCAGTTCTTC
abundance: few; j_gene: TRBJ2-7; d_gene: TRBD2; v_gene: TRBV7-2; CDR3aa: CASSLAIRLAGVNYEQYF; CDR3nt: TGTGCCAGCAGCTTAGCGATACGACTAGCGGGAGTGAACTACGAGCAGTACTTC
abundance: few; j_gene: TRBJ2-7; d_gene: -; v_gene: TRBV3-1; CDR3aa: CASSQRQGLDEQYF; CDR3nt: TGTGCCAGCAGCCAGCGACAGGGACTGGACGAGCAGTACTTC
abundance: -; j_gene: TRBJ1-6; d_gene: -; v_gene: TRBV7-9; CDR3aa: CASSLEGYNSPLHF; CDR3nt: TGTGCCAGCAGCTTAGAAGGCTATAATTCACCCCTCCACTTT
abundance: few; j_gene: TRBJ2-1; d_gene: TRBD2; v_gene: TRBV19; CDR3aa: CASSIGLAGPKREGQFF; CDR3nt: TGTGCCAGTAGTATAGGTCTAGCAGGCCCAAAACGGGAGGGGCAGTTCTTC
abundance: many; j_gene: TRBJ2-2; d_gene: -; v_gene: TRBV7-2; CDR3aa: CASSLESTVNTGELFF; CDR3nt: TGTGCCAGCAGCTTAGAATCTACAGTCAACACCGGGGAGCTGTTTTTT
abundance: many; j_gene: TRBJ2-5; d_gene: -; v_gene: TRBV7-2; CDR3aa: CASSSMGGRETQYF; CDR3nt: TGTGCCAGCAGCTCAATGGGGGGGCGAGAGACCCAGTACTTC
abundance: many; j_gene: TRBJ2-7; d_gene: -; v_gene: TRBV6-2/TRBV6-3; CDR3aa: CASSYSTGTPDSYEQYF; CDR3nt: TGTGCCAGCAGTTACTCGACCGGGACACCCGACTCCTACGAGCAGTACTTC
abundance: many; j_gene: TRBJ2-3; d_gene: -; v_gene: TRBV4-1; CDR3aa: CASSQVLMNTQYF; CDR3nt: TGCGCCAGCAGCCAAGTGTTGATGAATACGCAGTATTTT